A selection of T cell receptor beta chains follows, all from one sample in a study of blood T cell repertoires in COVID-19. Assay used: immunoSEQ multiplex PCR; TCRdb lists only in-frame clones, some missing. This table has under 300,000 clones, around 90% appearing once. The sequenced sample consisted of peripheral blood. These receptors were taken from a woman in her fifties or sixties with COVID-19, enrolled during active disease. Each CDR3 is given with its conserved first and last residue. A D gene is named only where the DNA matches it firmly. Size values are once, few and many counts, or a class for expanded clones, and some rows have none.

TRBD1	TRBV7-9	TRBJ2-5	.	TGTGCCAGCAGCTTGTCGGGGACAGGGGGTTACGAGACCCAGTACTTC	CASSLSGTGGYETQYF
TRBD1	TRBV11-2	TRBJ2-2	once	TGTGCCAGCAGCTTAACCTTTCAGACAGGGCTGAACACCGGGGAGCTGTTTTTT	CASSLTFQTGLNTGELFF
.	TRBV6-5	TRBJ2-7	few	TGTGCCAGCAGTTTTAGGGGGTACGAGCAGTACTTC	CASSFRGYEQYF
.	TRBV5-1	TRBJ1-2	few	TGCGCCAGCAGCTCAGGAAACAGGGAAGGCTACACCTTC	CASSSGNREGYTF
.	TRBV6-2/TRBV6-3	TRBJ2-7	.	TGTGCCAGCAGCAACAACTACGAGCAGTACTTC	CASSNNYEQYF
.	TRBV6-5	TRBJ2-5	.	TGTGCCAGCAGTTACTCGAGGAACAGGCGGACCCAGTACTTC	CASSYSRNRRTQYF
.	TRBV12-3/TRBV12-4	TRBJ1-1	once	TGTGCCAGCAGCCGGACAGCAATCACTGAAGCTTTCTTT	CASSRTAITEAFF
TRBD1	TRBV3-1/TRBV3-2	TRBJ1-5	.	TGTGCCAGCAGCCAACGCGGACAGGGGGCGAGGAATTGGGACAATCAGCCCCAGCATTTT	CASSQRGQGARNWDNQPQHF
.	TRBV5-1	TRBJ1-1	.	TGCGCCAGCAGCTTTCGGCCCTCGGGTAACACTGAAGCTTTCTTT	CASSFRPSGNTEAFF
.	TRBV13	TRBJ2-7	.	TGTGCCAGCAGCTTAAGGCAGGGGCTCTACGAGCAGTACTTC	CASSLRQGLYEQYF
.	TRBV7-2	TRBJ1-1	.	TGTGCCAGCAGCTTAACAGGGCCTCCGAACACTGAAGCTTTCTTT	CASSLTGPPNTEAFF
.	TRBV11-2	TRBJ2-1	.	TGTGCCAGCGCCAGGGGGGCGGATGAGCAGTTCTTC	CASARGADEQFF
.	TRBV30	TRBJ2-2	.	TGTGCCTGGAGTGTACAGAACACCGGGGAGCTGTTTTTT	CAWSVQNTGELFF
.	TRBV11-2	TRBJ1-1	once	TGTGCCAGCAGCTCTTTCGGCGGTGGGAACACTGAAGCTTTCTTT	CASSSFGGGNTEAFF
.	TRBV6-2/TRBV6-3	TRBJ1-2	few	TGTGCCAGCAGTACATACAGGGCGGTCGACTATGGCTACACCTTC	CASSTYRAVDYGYTF
.	TRBV7-2	TRBJ1-2	.	TGTGCCAGCAGCTTTACGGGGGATTTCTATGGCTACACCTTC	CASSFTGDFYGYTF
.	TRBV4-3	TRBJ1-2	.	TGCGCCAGCAGCCAAGATCACGGAGGGAGCTACACCTTC	CASSQDHGGSYTF
.	TRBV9	TRBJ2-2	.	TGTGCCAGCAGCGTAAATTCAATAGGGGTTGCCGGGGAGCTGTTTTTT	CASSVNSIGVAGELFF
.	TRBV6-5	TRBJ1-1	.	TGTGCCAGCAGTTACCCCAGGGGCGAAGCTTTCTTT	CASSYPRGEAFF
TRBD1	TRBV19	TRBJ1-4	.	TGTGCCAGTAGCCCGACAGGGGGCCAAGATGAAAAACTGTTTTTT	CASSPTGGQDEKLFF
TRBD1	TRBV6-2/TRBV6-3	TRBJ1-5	.	TGTGCCAGCAGTTATCGGCTTTTGACAGGGGGTAACAATCAGCCCCAGCATTTT	CASSYRLLTGGNNQPQHF
.	TRBV28	TRBJ1-1	few	TGTGCCAGCAGTCCGGGGGGGAGGTGGGACTCTGAAGCTTTCTTT	CASSPGGRWDSEAFF
TRBD1	TRBV18	TRBJ1-1	.	TGTGCCAGCTCACTTAGGACAGGGGCGAACACTGAAGCTTTCTTT	CASSLRTGANTEAFF
.	TRBV7-2	TRBJ1-5	.	TGTGCCAGCGCCTCGGCGGGTGGAAGCAATCAGCCCCAGCATTTT	CASASAGGSNQPQHF
TRBD2	TRBV6-2/TRBV6-3	TRBJ2-1	.	TGTGCCAGCAGTTGGACTAGCGGGGGGCTAAGGAATGAGCAGTTCTTC	CASSWTSGGLRNEQFF
TRBD1	TRBV19	TRBJ1-3	.	TGTGCCACCCGGGACAGGTACAACTCTGGAAACACCATATATTTT	CATRDRYNSGNTIYF
.	TRBV9	TRBJ1-4	.	TGTGCCAGCAGCTGGGGTGTTCGGGGTGGTGGTGAAAAACTGTTTTTT	CASSWGVRGGGEKLFF
.	TRBV27	TRBJ2-7	.	TGTGCCAGCAGTCAAGCCGGGCCACTAGGCGAGCAGTACTTC	CASSQAGPLGEQYF
.	TRBV21-1	TRBJ1-2	.	TGTGCCAGCAGCAAAGAGGGACAGGGGTATGGCTACACCTTC	CASSKEGQGYGYTF
.	TRBV21-1	TRBJ1-3	.	TGTGCCAGCAGCAAAGTGGTATGTAAGTTCGGGACACGAGGGCAATACTCTGGAAACACCATATATTTT	CASSKVVCKFGTRGQYSGNTIYF
.	TRBV7-2	TRBJ1-2	.	TGTGCCAGCAGCCACGGACAGAACTATGGCTACACCTTC	CASSHGQNYGYTF
.	TRBV18	TRBJ1-5	.	TGTGCCAGCTCGCCGGACAAGACCTATCAGCCCCAGCATTTT	CASSPDKTYQPQHF
TRBD2	TRBV6-2/TRBV6-3	TRBJ2-3	.	TGTGCCAGCAGTCCAGCGGGGTACACAGATACGCAGTATTTT	CASSPAGYTDTQYF
.	TRBV3-1/TRBV3-2	TRBJ1-1	.	TGTGCCAGCAGCCAAGGCGGGGCAGAAGCTTTCTTT	CASSQGGAEAFF
.	TRBV5-8	TRBJ2-3	.	TGTGCCAGCAGCTCGAGGTGGGGGGGCACAGATACGCAGTATTTT	CASSSRWGGTDTQYF
.	TRBV14	TRBJ1-3	.	TGTGCCAGCAGCCCCGGGAGGCAAAGCTCTGGAAACACCATATATTTT	CASSPGRQSSGNTIYF
.	TRBV6-6	TRBJ1-6	few	TGTGCCAGCAGCCAAGGAAGGGGCGCGGGCGGGAGCTCCTATAATTCACCCCTCCACTTT	CASSQGRGAGGSSYNSPLHF
.	TRBV4-1	TRBJ1-1	.	TGCGCCAGCAGCCAACTTCTGACAGGCCCTGTGAACACTGAAGCTTTCTTT	CASSQLLTGPVNTEAFF
.	TRBV6-1	TRBJ1-2	.	TGTGCCAGCAGTGGTGAGCAGGGTCGCGCCCTGACTTATGGCTACACCTTC	CASSGEQGRALTYGYTF
.	TRBV5-1	TRBJ1-1	.	TGCGCCAGCAGCTCATCCATGAACACTGAAGCTTTCTTT	CASSSSMNTEAFF
TRBD1	TRBV10-3	TRBJ1-4	.	TGTGCCATCAGTGAGTCCCCCGGACAGGGTAATGAAAAACTGTTTTTT	CAISESPGQGNEKLFF
.	TRBV15	TRBJ1-5	.	TGTGCCACCAGCAGATCACGGGGGGCAGGGAGCAATCAGCCCCAGCATTTT	CATSRSRGAGSNQPQHF
.	TRBV23-1	TRBJ2-5	.	TGCGCCAGCAGTCGTGCAGCCAGGGTGAAACAAGAGACCCAGTACTTC	CASSRAARVKQETQYF
.	TRBV18	TRBJ2-5	.	TGTGCCAGCTCACGTACAGGGCTGGGCAAGACCCAGTACTTC	CASSRTGLGKTQYF
.	TRBV29-1	TRBJ2-1	.	TGCAGCACCCGGACAGGAGGGGGGCCCAATGAGCAGTTCTTC	CSTRTGGGPNEQFF
TRBD2	TRBV7-3	TRBJ2-3	.	TGTGCCAGCAGCTTCGGGGGGGCTCGCACAGATACGCAGTATTTT	CASSFGGARTDTQYF
.	TRBV7-9	TRBJ1-6	.	TGTGCCAGCAGCTTCGACAGCTCCTATAATTCACCCCTCCACTTT	CASSFDSSYNSPLHF
TRBD1	TRBV7-2	TRBJ2-5	once	TGTGCCAGCAGCCCTTCCGGGACAGGGGTGGGAGAGACCCAGTACTTC	CASSPSGTGVGETQYF
.	TRBV30	TRBJ1-6	.	TGTGCCTGGAGTGTACGGGGGGGGACGGCCTATTCACCCCTCCACTTT	CAWSVRGGTAYSPLHF
TRBD1	TRBV7-8	TRBJ1-1	.	TGTGCCAGCAGCTCCCAGGACAGGGGATCTGAAGCTTTCTTT	CASSSQDRGSEAFF
.	TRBV21-1	TRBJ2-5	.	TGTGCCAGCACCATCCCGGGACAGCAAGAGACCCAGTACTTC	CASTIPGQQETQYF
TRBD1	TRBV7-9	TRBJ1-2	once	TGTGCCAGCAGCATCTCCGGGACAGGGGGCTTAAGCTATGGCTACACCTTC	CASSISGTGGLSYGYTF
TRBD1	TRBV6-2/TRBV6-3	TRBJ2-3	.	TGTGCCAGCAGTTACAGGGACCCGGGACAGGGAGCAGATACGCAGTATTTT	CASSYRDPGQGADTQYF
TRBD1	TRBV7-2	TRBJ2-5	once	TGTGCCAGCAGCTTAGAGCGGACAGGGCCCCTAAGAGAGACCCAGTACTTC	CASSLERTGPLRETQYF
.	TRBV3-1/TRBV3-2	TRBJ2-3	.	TGTGCCAGCAGCCAGCTCTTACAGGACACGCAGTATTTT	CASSQLLQDTQYF
TRBD1	TRBV7-3	TRBJ2-3	.	TGTGCCAGCAGCCATTCCAGGGGGCGCGAGGATACGCAGTATTTT	CASSHSRGREDTQYF
.	TRBV12-5	TRBJ2-2	few	TGTGCTAGTGGTTCCCCCATGGGGGCGACCGACGGGGAGCTGTTTTTT	CASGSPMGATDGELFF
.	TRBV18	TRBJ1-2	.	TGTGCCAGCCGGGACACCCAGGATTCGGCCTATGGCTACACCTTC	CASRDTQDSAYGYTF